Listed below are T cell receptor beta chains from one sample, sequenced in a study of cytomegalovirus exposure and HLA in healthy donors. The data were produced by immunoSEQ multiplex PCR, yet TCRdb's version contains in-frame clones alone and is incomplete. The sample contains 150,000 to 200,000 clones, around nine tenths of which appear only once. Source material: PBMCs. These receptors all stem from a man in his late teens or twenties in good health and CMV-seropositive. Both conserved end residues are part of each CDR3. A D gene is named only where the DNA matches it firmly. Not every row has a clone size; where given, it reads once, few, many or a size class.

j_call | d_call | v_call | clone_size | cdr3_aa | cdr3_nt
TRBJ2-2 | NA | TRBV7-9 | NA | CASSLSGSGELFF | TGTGCCAGCAGCTTAAGCGGTTCCGGGGAGCTGTTTTTT
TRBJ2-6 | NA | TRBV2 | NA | CASVGDASGANVLTF | TGTGCCAGCGTGGGAGATGCCTCTGGGGCCAACGTCCTGACTTTC
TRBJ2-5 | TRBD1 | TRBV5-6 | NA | CASSLGQGPETQYF | TGTGCCAGCAGCTTGGGACAGGGACCAGAGACCCAGTACTTC
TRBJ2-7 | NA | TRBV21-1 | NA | CASSKVSRTGQVAQSYEQYF | TGTGCCAGCAGCAAAGTCAGCAGGACAGGGCAAGTAGCCCAATCCTACGAGCAGTACTTC
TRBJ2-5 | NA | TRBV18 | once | CASSPSATGQETQYF | TGTGCCAGCTCACCATCTGCGACAGGCCAAGAGACCCAGTACTTC
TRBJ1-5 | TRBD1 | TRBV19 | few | CASSIRDRVGQPQHF | TGTGCCAGTAGTATCCGGGACAGGGTAGGACAGCCCCAGCATTTT
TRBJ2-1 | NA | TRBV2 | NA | CASSEVRGGNEQFF | TGTGCCAGCAGTGAGGTCAGGGGAGGGAATGAGCAGTTCTTC
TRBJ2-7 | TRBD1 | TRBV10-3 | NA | CAISMRQGALYEQYF | TGTGCCATCAGTATGCGACAGGGAGCTTTATACGAGCAGTACTTC
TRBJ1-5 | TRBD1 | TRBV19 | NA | CASTPIGTGNNQPQHF | TGTGCCAGTACCCCGATAGGGACAGGGAACAATCAGCCCCAGCATTTT
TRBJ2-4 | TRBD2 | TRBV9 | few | CASTPEGGRAGNIQYF | TGTGCCAGCACCCCAGAAGGCGGGAGGGCGGGAAACATTCAGTACTTC
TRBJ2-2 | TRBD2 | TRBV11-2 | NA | CASSSVSGRDTGELFF | TGTGCCAGCAGCTCAGTTAGCGGGAGGGACACCGGGGAGCTGTTTTTT
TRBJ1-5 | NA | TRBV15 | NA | CATSRVSVNQPQHF | TGTGCCACCAGCAGAGTTTCGGTTAATCAGCCCCAGCATTTT
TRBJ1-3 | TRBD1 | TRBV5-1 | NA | CASSYGTTGNRNTIYF | TGCGCCAGCAGCTACGGAACGACAGGGAACCGAAACACCATATATTTT
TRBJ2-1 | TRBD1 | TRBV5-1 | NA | CASSFGTGDFNEQFF | TGCGCCAGCAGCTTCGGGACAGGGGACTTCAATGAGCAGTTCTTC
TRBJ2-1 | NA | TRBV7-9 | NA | CASSLGLGLATHEQFF | TGTGCCAGCAGCTTAGGGTTAGGGCTAGCCACCCATGAGCAGTTCTTC
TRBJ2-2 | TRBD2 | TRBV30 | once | CAWRSELAGYGELFF | TGTGCCTGGAGGTCGGAACTAGCGGGATACGGGGAGCTGTTTTTT
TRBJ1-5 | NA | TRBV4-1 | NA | CASSQGEEGNQPQHF | TGCGCCAGCAGCCAAGGGGAGGAGGGCAATCAGCCCCAGCATTTT
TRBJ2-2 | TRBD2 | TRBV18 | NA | CASSLSRSGSSTGELFF | TGTGCCAGCTCCCTGTCGAGAAGCGGGAGTTCGACCGGGGAGCTGTTTTTT
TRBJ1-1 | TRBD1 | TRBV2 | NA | CASSVSRGATEAFF | TGTGCCAGCAGTGTTAGCAGGGGGGCCACTGAAGCTTTCTTT
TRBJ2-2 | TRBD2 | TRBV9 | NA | CASSFRGLAGNTGELFF | TGTGCCAGCAGCTTCCGGGGACTAGCGGGGAACACCGGGGAGCTGTTTTTT
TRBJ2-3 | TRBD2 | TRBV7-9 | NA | CASSFGRGPTDTQYF | TGTGCCAGCAGCTTCGGGAGGGGCCCCACAGATACGCAGTATTTT
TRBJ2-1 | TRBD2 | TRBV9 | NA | CASKSAGGSNEQFF | TGTGCCAGCAAATCGGCGGGAGGGAGTAATGAGCAGTTCTTC
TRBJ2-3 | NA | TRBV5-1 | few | CASSSIDRSQYTQYF | TGCGCCAGCAGCTCGATCGACAGATCGCAATATACGCAGTATTTT
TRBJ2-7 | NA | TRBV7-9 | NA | CASSLGDTDEQYF | TGTGCCAGCAGCTTAGGGGACACCGACGAGCAGTACTTC
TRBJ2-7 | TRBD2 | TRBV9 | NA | CASSPLGGGSYEQYF | TGTGCCAGCAGCCCCTTGGGCGGGGGATCCTACGAGCAGTACTTC
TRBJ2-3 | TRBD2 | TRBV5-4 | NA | CASSLEGLAGGPGTDTQYF | TGTGCCAGCAGCTTGGAAGGACTAGCGGGAGGGCCGGGCACAGATACGCAGTATTTT
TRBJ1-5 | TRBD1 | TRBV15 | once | CATSKDGVGTGGSNQPQHF | TGTGCCACCAGCAAAGATGGGGTAGGAACAGGGGGAAGCAATCAGCCCCAGCATTTT
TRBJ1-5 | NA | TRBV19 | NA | CASSIGAGGSNQPQHF | TGTGCCAGTAGTATAGGCGCGGGGGGCAGCAATCAGCCCCAGCATTTT
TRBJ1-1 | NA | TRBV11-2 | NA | CASSLDQRFRTHNTEAFF | TGTGCCAGCAGCTTAGATCAAAGATTTAGGACACATAACACTGAAGCTTTCTTT
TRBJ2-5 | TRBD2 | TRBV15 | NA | CATSLPLGQRGETQYF | TGTGCCACCAGCCTTCCCCTGGGGCAGCGGGGAGAGACCCAGTACTTC
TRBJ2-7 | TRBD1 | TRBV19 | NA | CASSTGTGLFYEQYF | TGTGCCAGTAGTACGGGGACAGGGCTGTTCTACGAGCAGTACTTC
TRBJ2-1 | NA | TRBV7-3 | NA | CASSLREYNEQFF | TGTGCCAGCAGCTTAAGGGAGTACAATGAGCAGTTCTTC
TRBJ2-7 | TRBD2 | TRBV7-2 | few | CASSLASGSSYEQYF | TGTGCCAGCAGCTTAGCTAGCGGGAGCTCCTACGAGCAGTACTTC
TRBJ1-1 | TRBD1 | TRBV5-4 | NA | CASSSQGTYNTEAFF | TGTGCCAGCAGCTCACAGGGGACATATAACACTGAAGCTTTCTTT
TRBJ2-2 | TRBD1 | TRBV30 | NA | CALDRLRLGELFF | TGTGCCTTGGACAGGCTTAGACTCGGGGAGCTGTTTTTT
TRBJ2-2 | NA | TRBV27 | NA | CASRHAKTSSATGELFF | TGTGCCAGCAGACATGCCAAAACTAGCTCGGCCACCGGGGAGCTGTTTTTT
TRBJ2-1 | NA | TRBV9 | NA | CASSVADSVPYNEQFF | TGTGCCAGCAGCGTGGCTGATAGCGTACCGTACAATGAGCAGTTCTTC
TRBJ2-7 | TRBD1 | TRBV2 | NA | CASSGGTGGLYEQYF | TGTGCCAGCAGTGGAGGGACAGGGGGCTTGTACGAGCAGTACTTC
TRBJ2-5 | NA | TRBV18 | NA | CASSPENFQETQYF | TGTGCCAGCTCACCAGAAAACTTTCAAGAGACCCAGTACTTC